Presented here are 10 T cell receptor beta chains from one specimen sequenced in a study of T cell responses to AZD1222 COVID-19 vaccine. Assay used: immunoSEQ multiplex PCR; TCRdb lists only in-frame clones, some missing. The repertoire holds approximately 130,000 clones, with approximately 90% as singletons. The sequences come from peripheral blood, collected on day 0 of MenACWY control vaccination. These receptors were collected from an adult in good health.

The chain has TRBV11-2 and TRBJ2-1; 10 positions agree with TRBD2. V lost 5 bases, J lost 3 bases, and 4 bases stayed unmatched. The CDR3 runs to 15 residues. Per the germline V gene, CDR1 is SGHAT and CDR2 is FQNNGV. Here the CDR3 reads CASSPTSGVYNEQFF. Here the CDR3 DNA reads TGTGCCAGCAGCCCCACTAGCGGGGTCTACAATGAGCAGTTCTTC.

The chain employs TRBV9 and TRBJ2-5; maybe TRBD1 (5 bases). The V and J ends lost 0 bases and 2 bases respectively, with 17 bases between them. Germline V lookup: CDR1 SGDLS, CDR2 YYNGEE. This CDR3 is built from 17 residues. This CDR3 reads CASSVVPGQPGQETQYF. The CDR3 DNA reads TGTGCCAGCAGCGTAGTACCTGGACAACCCGGGCAAGAGACCCAGTACTTC.

CDR3 loop: CASSLQVAETYNEQFF. The CDR3 coding sequence is TGCGCCAGCAGCTTACAAGTTGCGGAAACATACAATGAGCAGTTCTTC. V and J are TRBV5-1 and TRBJ2-1, with D unclear. The V gene lost 2 bases and the J gene lost 4 bases, with 16 bases spanning the gap. CDR1 is SGHRS, CDR2 YFSETQ, per germline. The CDR3 runs to 16 residues.

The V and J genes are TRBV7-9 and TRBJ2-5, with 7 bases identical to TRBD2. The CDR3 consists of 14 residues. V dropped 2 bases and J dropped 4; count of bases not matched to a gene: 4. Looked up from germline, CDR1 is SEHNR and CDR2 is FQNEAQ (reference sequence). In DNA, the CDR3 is TGTGCCAGCAGCTTAATGACGGGAGGAGAGACCCAGTACTTC. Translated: CASSLMTGGETQYF.

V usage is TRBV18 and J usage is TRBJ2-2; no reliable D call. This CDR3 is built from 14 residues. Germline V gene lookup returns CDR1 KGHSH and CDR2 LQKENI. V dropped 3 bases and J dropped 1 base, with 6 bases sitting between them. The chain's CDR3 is CASSPSGNTGELFF. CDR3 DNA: TGTGCCAGCTCACCGTCAGGGAACACCGGGGAGCTGTTTTTT.

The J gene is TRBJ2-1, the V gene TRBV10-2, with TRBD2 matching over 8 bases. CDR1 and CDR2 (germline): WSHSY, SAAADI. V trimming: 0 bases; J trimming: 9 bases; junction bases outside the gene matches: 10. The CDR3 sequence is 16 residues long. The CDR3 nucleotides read TGCGCCAGCAGTGAGTCGGGGACTAGAAAGTCCGGTGAGCAGTTCTTC. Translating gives CASSESGTRKSGEQFF.

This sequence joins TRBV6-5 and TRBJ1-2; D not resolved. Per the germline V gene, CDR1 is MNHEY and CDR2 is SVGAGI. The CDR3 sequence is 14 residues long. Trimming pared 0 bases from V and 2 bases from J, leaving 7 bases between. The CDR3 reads CASSYSPRNYGYTF. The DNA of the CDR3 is TGTGCCAGCAGTTACTCGCCCAGGAACTATGGCTACACCTTC.

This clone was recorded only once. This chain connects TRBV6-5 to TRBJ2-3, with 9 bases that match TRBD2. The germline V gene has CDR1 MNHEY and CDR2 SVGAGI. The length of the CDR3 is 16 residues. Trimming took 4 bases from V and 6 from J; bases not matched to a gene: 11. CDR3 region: CASSSLAGFTSDTQYF. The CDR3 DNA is TGTGCCAGCAGTTCCCTAGCGGGGTTCACATCCGATACGCAGTATTTT.

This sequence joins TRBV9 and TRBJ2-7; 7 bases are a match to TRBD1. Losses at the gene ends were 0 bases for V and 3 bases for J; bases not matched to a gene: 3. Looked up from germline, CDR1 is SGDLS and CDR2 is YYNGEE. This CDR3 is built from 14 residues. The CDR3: CASSVEQGNYEQYF. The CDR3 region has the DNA TGTGCCAGCAGCGTAGAACAGGGGAACTACGAGCAGTACTTC.

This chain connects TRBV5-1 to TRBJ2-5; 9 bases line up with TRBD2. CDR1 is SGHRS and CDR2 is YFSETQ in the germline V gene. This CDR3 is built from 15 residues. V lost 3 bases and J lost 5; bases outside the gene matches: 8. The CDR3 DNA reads TGCGCCAGCAGCTCCGTAGCGGGAGAGGGCGAGACCCAGTACTTC. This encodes CASSSVAGEGETQYF. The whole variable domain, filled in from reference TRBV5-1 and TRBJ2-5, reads KAGVTQTPRYLIKTRGQQVTLSCSPISGHRSVSWYQQTPGQGLQFLFEYFSETQRNKGNFPGRFSGRQFSNSRSEMNVSTLELGDSALYLCASSSVAGEGETQYFGPGTRLLVL.